This T cell receptor beta chain was captured in a study of T cell responses to AZD1222 COVID-19 vaccine. Concerning this clone itself: The antigen is undetermined.

The length of the CDR3 is 15 residues. Regarding the study as a whole: Researchers report vaccine-associated CD4 TCRs spanning spike, with dominance at 160-218 and 743-854. Repertoire sampling happened only post peak T cell response. Most donors were white British and more were female, and clonal diversity was possibly underestimated.

TCRdb keeps only in-frame clones here, not all; method: immunoSEQ multiplex PCR. Of around 99,000 clones in the sample, nearly 90% were seen once. The V call is TRBV21-1, the J call TRBJ1-1; TRBD1, the D gene given by the table, was not confirmed from the DNA. TRBV21-1 is a pseudogene segment. The receptor's source is an adult in good health. The sequences come from peripheral blood, collected on day 0 of AZD1222 vaccination. The CDR3 region is CASSNLTGIDTEAFF. CDR3 DNA: TGTGCCAGCAGCAACTTGACAGGGATTGACACTGAAGCTTTCTTT.